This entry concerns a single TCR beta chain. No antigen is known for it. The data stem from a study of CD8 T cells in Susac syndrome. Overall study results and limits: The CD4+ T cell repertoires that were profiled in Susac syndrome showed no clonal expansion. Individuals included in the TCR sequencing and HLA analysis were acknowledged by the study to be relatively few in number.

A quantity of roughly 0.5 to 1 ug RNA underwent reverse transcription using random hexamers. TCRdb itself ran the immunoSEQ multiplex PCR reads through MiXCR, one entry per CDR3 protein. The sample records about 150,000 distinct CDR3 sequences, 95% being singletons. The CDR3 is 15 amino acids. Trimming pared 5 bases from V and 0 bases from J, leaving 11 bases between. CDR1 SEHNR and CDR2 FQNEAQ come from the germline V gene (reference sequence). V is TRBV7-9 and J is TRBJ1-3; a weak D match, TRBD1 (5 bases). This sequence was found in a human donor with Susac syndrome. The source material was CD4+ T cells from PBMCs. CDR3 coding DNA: TGTGCCAGCAGCCTGGAGACAGTCTCTGGAAACACCATATATTTT. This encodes CASSLETVSGNTIYF. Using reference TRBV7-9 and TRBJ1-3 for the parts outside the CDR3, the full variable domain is DTGVSQNPRHKITKRGQNVTFRCDPISEHNRLYWYRQTLGQGPEFLTYFQNEAQLEKSRLLSDRFSAERPKGSFSTLEIQRTEQGDSAMYLCASSLETVSGNTIYFGEGSWLTVV.